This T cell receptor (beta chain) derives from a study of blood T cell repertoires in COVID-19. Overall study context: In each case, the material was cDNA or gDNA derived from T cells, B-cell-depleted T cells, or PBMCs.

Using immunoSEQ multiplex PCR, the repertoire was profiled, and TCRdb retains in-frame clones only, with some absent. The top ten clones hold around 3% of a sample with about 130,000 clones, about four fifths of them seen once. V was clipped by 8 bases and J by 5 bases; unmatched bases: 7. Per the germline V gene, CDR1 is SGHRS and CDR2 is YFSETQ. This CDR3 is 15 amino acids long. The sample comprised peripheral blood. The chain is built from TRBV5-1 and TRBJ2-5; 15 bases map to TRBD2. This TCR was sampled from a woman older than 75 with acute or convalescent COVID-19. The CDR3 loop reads CASRGLAGGTETQYF. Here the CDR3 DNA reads TGCGCCAGTCGGGGACTAGCGGGGGGTACGGAGACCCAGTACTTC.